This T cell receptor (beta chain) was recovered during a study of identical twins. The study's findings and limits: A partial confounding effect on zero-insertion analyses could come from invariant MAIT and iNKT cells.

The table lists this clonotype with many counts. The target antigen is unknown. With template switching, a universal primer site was added, and the cDNA carried unique molecular identifiers. Each CDR3 protein is one row after TCRdb ran MiXCR on the 5' RACE reads. The data hold about 900,000 distinct CDR3 sequences, with 12% observed a single time. V gave up 6 bases and J gave up 8 bases; unmatched junction bases: 10. The CDR3 is 15 residues long. This sample also appeared in a second study, on yellow fever vaccine responses in identical twins.

The source of this sequence is a woman aged 18-30 years in good health. The rearrangement uses TRBV12-3 or TRBV12-4 and TRBJ2-1; 10 positions agree with TRBD1. Sequencing input: PBMCs. This CDR3 reads CASRSRQGAGDEQFF. CDR3 DNA sequence: TGTGCCAGCAGAAGCAGACAGGGGGCGGGCGATGAGCAGTTCTTC.